This T cell receptor beta chain came from a study of blood T cell repertoires in COVID-19. Study context: Sites across the United States, Italy and Spain contributed samples from acute and convalescent COVID-19. PBMCs, B-cell-depleted T cells, or T cells provided the cDNA or gDNA that made up the material.

Authors' analysis steps: Nucleated cell counts were estimated from reference gene primer amplification. Clones were read by immunoSEQ multiplex PCR, and TCRdb kept only the in-frame ones, dropping some. The V and J calls and clone size were taken over from that table, and D and trimming were inferred from the DNA. The sample records 220,000 or so clones, around 83% being singletons. Seattle participants joined during active infection and were tracked over time. This CDR3 spans 16 amino acids. Germline-derived CDR1 and CDR2 are LNHDA and SQIVND (reference sequence). The V segment lost 4 bases and the J segment 9 bases; nucleotides outside the gene matches: 12.

Material: peripheral blood. V usage is TRBV19 and J usage is TRBJ2-4; 10 bases fit TRBD1. The TCR sequence derives from a woman aged 45-60 years with COVID-19, enrolled during active disease. This chain's CDR3 is CASSKLTGTGEGIQYF. The DNA of the CDR3 is TGTGCCAGTAGTAAACTCACCGGGACAGGGGAGGGCATTCAGTACTTC.